The clone carrying this T cell receptor beta chain came up a few times. Its antigen is not known. The data stem from a study of T-cell memory formation after mild COVID-19. General study findings and limits: The pre-infection memory compartment contained some responding clones, suggesting cross-reactive memory joined. Among clones contracting day 15 to 85, CD4/CD8 was balanced, whereas later expanders leaned CD4+. The main location of contracting CD4+ clones was CM and EM, and that of contracting CD8+ clones was EMRA.

The 5'RACE method, run with constant-segment primers, produced TCR alpha and TCR beta cDNA libraries (carrying sample barcodes and UMIs). TCRdb reprocessed the 5' RACE reads with MiXCR, giving one entry per CDR3 protein. The table has 550,000 to 600,000 distinct CDR3 sequences, 20% to 25% seen once. Unmatched junction bases numbered 8, after V lost 6 bases and J lost 3 bases. From germline, CDR1 is SGHTA and CDR2 FQGNSA. The CDR3 totals 15 residues. The receptor was isolated from an adult woman who had mild COVID-19 (a few samples of this study predate the infection). Cell type and time point are not known. The chain employs TRBV7-2 and TRBJ2-7; TRBD1 aligns across 10 bases. Input material: PBMCs or a T cell subset sorted from them (not recorded which). The CDR3 nucleotides are TGTGCCAGCAGTTGGGACAGGGGTTCCGTCTACGAGCAGTACTTC. Its translation: CASSWDRGSVYEQYF.